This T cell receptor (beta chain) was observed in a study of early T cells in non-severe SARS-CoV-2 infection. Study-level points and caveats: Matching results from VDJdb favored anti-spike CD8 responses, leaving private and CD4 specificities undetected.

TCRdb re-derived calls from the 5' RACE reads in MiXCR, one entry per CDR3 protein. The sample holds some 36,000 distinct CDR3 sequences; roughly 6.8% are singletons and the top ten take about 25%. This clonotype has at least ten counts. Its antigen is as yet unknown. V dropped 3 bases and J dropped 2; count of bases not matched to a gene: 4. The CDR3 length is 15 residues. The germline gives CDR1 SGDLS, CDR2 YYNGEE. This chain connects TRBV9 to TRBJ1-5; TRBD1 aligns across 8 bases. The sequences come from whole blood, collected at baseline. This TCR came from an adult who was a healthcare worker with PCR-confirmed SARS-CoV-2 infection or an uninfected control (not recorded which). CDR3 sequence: CASSGQGPGNQPQHF. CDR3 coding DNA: TGTGCCAGCAGCGGACAGGGGCCCGGCAATCAGCCCCAGCATTTT.